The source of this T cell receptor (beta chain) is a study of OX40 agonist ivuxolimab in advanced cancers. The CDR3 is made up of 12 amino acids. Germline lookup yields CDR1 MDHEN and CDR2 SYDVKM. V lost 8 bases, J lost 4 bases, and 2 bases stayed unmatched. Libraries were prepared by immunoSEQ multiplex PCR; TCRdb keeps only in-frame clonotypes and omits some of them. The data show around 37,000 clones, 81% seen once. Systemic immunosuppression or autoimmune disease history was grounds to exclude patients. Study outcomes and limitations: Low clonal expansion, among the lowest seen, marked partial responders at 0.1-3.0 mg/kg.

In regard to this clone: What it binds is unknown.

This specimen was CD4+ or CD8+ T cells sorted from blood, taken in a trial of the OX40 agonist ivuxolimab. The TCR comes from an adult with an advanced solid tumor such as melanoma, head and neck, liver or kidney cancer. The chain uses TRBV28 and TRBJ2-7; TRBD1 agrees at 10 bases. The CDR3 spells CASGTGVYEQYF. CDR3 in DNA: TGTGCCAGCGGGACAGGGGTTTACGAGCAGTACTTC.